This passage covers 15 T cell receptor beta chains from one sample sequenced in a study of shared clonotypes between healthy human individuals. Sequenced by immunoSEQ multiplex PCR; TCRdb stores in-frame clones only, minus some. The data contain fewer than 3 million clones, 85% to 95% of them singletons. The sequencing input was naive CD4+ T cells from PBMCs. As for subset: CD45RA+ positively selected. The receptors originated from a young man in good health. Some clones in this sample may be carry-over from other donors' samples.

This sequence joins TRBV1 and TRBJ1-4. TRBV1 is a pseudogene. The CDR3 consists of 17 residues. CDR3 residues: CTSSQGNGAGTNEKLFF. Written as DNA, the CDR3 is TGCACCAGCAGCCAAGGTAACGGTGCCGGCACTAATGAAAAACTGTTTTTT.

Concerning this clone: Mismatch with germline at one junction end may stem from a read error. The genes are TRBV6-1 and TRBJ1-2, with D perhaps TRBD1 (5 bases). There are 14 residues in the CDR3. Germline V gene lookup returns CDR1 MNHNS and CDR2 SASEGT. CDR3: CASSEVGDRYGYAF. The CDR3 DNA reads as TGTGCCAGCAGTGAAGTGGGGGATCGCTATGGCTACGCCTTC.

The V call is TRBV19, the J call TRBJ2-6; D uncertain. Germline V CDR1 and CDR2: LNHDA, SQIVND (reference sequence). The length of the CDR3 is 15 residues. The V gene lost 6 bases and the J gene lost 0 bases, with 9 bases spanning the gap. The DNA of the CDR3 is TGTGCCAGTAGCCTAGGGTCCTCTGGGGCCAACGTCCTGACTTTC. Its protein product is CASSLGSSGANVLTF.

The chain is built from TRBV27 and TRBJ2-5; 10 nucleotides match TRBD2. J was trimmed by 5 bases and V by 5 bases; bases with no gene match: 5. The CDR3 loop spans 14 amino acids. The V gene's germline CDR1 is MNHEY and CDR2 SMNVEV (reference sequence). The CDR3 region is CASSTLAGEETQYF. CDR3 nucleotides: TGTGCCAGCAGTACCCTAGCGGGAGAGGAGACCCAGTACTTC.

This chain joins TRBV9 and TRBJ2-3, with D perhaps matching TRBD2 (6 bases). The V and J ends lost 2 bases and 2 bases respectively, with 12 bases between them. CDR3 size: 15 residues. CDR1 is SGDLS, CDR2 YYNGEE, per germline. CDR3 amino acids: CASSVTSLNTDTQYF. DNA of the CDR3: TGTGCCAGCAGCGTGACTAGTTTAAACACAGATACGCAGTATTTT. Drawing the rest from reference TRBV9 and TRBJ2-3, the complete variable domain is DSGVTQTPKHLITATGQRVTLRCSPRSGDLSVYWYQQSLDQGLQFLIQYYNGEERAKGNILERFSAQQFPDLHSELNLSSLELGDSALYFCASSVTSLNTDTQYFGPGTRLTVL.

The chain links TRBV19 to TRBJ2-3, with 13 positions matching TRBD2. The germline CDR1 and CDR2 sequences are LNHDA and SQIVND (reference sequence). The CDR3 runs 18 residues. V was pared by 4 bases and J by 2 bases, with 9 bases of the junction left unmatched. The CDR3 spells CASSTVMGLAGTTDTQYF. For the CDR3, the DNA is TGTGCCAGTAGTACGGTAATGGGACTAGCGGGAACCACAGATACGCAGTATTTT.

The chain joins TRBV7-8 to TRBJ2-3, with TRBD1 matching over 9 bases. CDR1 is SGHVS, CDR2 FQNEAQ, per germline. Germline trimming cut 2 bases from V and 4 bases from J; bases unmatched to any gene: 4. The CDR3 sequence is 15 residues long. The CDR3 DNA reads TGTGCCAGCAGCTTACTTACAGGGGGCGCAGATACGCAGTATTTT. It yields the protein CASSLLTGGADTQYF.

The V and J genes are TRBV7-9 and TRBJ2-1; TRBD2 matches 10 bases. This CDR3 has 15 residues. The germline V gene has CDR1 SEHNR and CDR2 FQNEAQ (reference sequence). After removal of 6 bases from V and 8 bases from J, the junction contained 10 bases not matched to a gene. CDR3 amino acids: CASSPLAGREDEQFF. The CDR3 nucleotides read TGTGCCAGCAGTCCACTAGCGGGACGCGAAGATGAGCAGTTCTTC.

On this clone: Other nucleotide sequences from this sample produce the same CDR3. CDR3: CASSLGSGANVLTF. The DNA of the CDR3 is TGCGCCAGCAGCTTGGGATCTGGGGCCAACGTCCTGACTTTC. The chain couples TRBV5-1 to TRBJ2-6; D ambiguous. Between the trimmed V and J ends, which lost 0 bases and 1 base, there was a span of 2 bases. CDR3 length: 14 residues. Per germline, CDR1 SGHRS and CDR2 YFSETQ.

The gene calls are TRBV7-2 and TRBJ2-7, with 9 bases fitting TRBD2. Per the germline V gene, CDR1 is SGHTA and CDR2 is FQGNSA. With 1 base clipped from V and 6 bases from J, the junction kept 7 bases outside the gene matches. The CDR3 contains 15 residues. CDR3 region: CASSLGGSGSFEQYF. The CDR3 DNA follows: TGTGCCAGCAGCTTAGGGGGTAGCGGGAGTTTCGAGCAGTACTTC.

The chain links TRBV19 to TRBJ2-2; no clear D gene. The V and J ends lost 2 bases and 5 bases respectively, with 21 bases between them. CDR3 length: 18 residues. Germline assignment: CDR1 LNHDA and CDR2 SQIVND (reference sequence). The CDR3 loop is CASSIRGVGLKLTGELFF. The CDR3 bases are TGTGCCAGTAGTATAAGAGGAGTGGGCCTAAAATTGACCGGGGAGCTGTTTTTT.

This chain links TRBV28 with TRBJ1-5; D remains unclear. The V end lost 3 bases, the J end lost 2 bases, and 11 bases lay between the germline ends. Germline CDR1 is MDHEN and CDR2 is SYDVKM. This CDR3 has 15 amino acids. This chain's CDR3 is CASSFPSGGNQPQHF. Written as DNA, the CDR3 is TGTGCCAGCAGTTTTCCGAGCGGAGGCAATCAGCCCCAGCATTTT.

This clone was counted once. The rearrangement joins TRBV18 to TRBJ2-3; TRBD2 matches 11 bases. The CDR3 extends over 15 amino acids. With V trimmed by 2 bases and J by 4 bases, 2 bases remained unmatched. The germline V gene encodes CDR1 KGHSH and CDR2 LQKENI. CDR3 loop: CASSPTSGGPDTQYF. The DNA for the CDR3 is TGTGCCAGCTCACCAACTAGCGGGGGCCCAGATACGCAGTATTTT.

The chain links TRBV5-1 to TRBJ1-1; a weak D match, TRBD1 (5 bases). V was trimmed by 6 bases and J by 1 base, leaving 10 bases between them. There are 13 residues in the CDR3. Looked up from germline, CDR1 is SGHRS and CDR2 is YFSETQ. CDR3 residues: CASTVGPNTEAFF. The CDR3, as DNA: TGCGCCAGCACTGTGGGGCCGAACACTGAAGCTTTCTTT.

On this clone: Other DNA sequences from this sample encode an identical CDR3 as well. V gene TRBV5-1 combines with J gene TRBJ2-6, with 9 bases identical to TRBD2. This CDR3 region has 16 residues. Per germline, CDR1 SGHRS and CDR2 YFSETQ. Trimming cost V 5 bases and J 2 bases; bases outside gene matches: 5. CDR3 in amino acids: CASSLAGEAGANVLTF. As DNA, the CDR3 is TGCGCCAGCAGTTTAGCGGGAGAGGCTGGGGCCAACGTCCTGACTTTC.